This T cell receptor (beta chain) was found in a study of blood T cell repertoires in COVID-19. Study members were between roughly 18 and 89 years old and lived in some 26 US regions. Cohort 3 donors were reported recovered after two negative PCRs, clearance, or symptom resolution. Trimming stripped 3 bases from V and 0 bases from J, with 12 bases between. The germline CDR1 and CDR2 sequences are LGHDT and YNNKEL (reference sequence). The CDR3 is 15 amino acids. In the original workflow: Nucleated cell counts were estimated from reference gene primer amplification. Clones were read by immunoSEQ multiplex PCR, and TCRdb kept only the in-frame ones, dropping some. V, J and clone size are those of that table, while D and trimming were read from the DNA. This repertoire shows roughly 180,000 clones, around 82% found once; its top ten account for around a sixth.

Sequenced: PBMCs or T cells enriched from blood (not recorded which). The sequence derives from a man in his 60s who had recovered from COVID-19. J is TRBJ2-7 and V is TRBV3-1 (or the pseudogene TRBV3-2); no firm D call. CDR3 region: CASSHGPQSSYEQYF. CDR3 bases: TGTGCCAGCAGCCATGGGCCCCAGAGCTCCTACGAGCAGTACTTC.